Below, 8 T cell receptor beta chains from the same sample are listed, as sequenced in a study of T cells and Merkel cell carcinoma outcomes. This table comes from immunoSEQ multiplex PCR, and its TCRdb copy is limited to in-frame clones, with some not included. The sample yields about 15,000 clones, roughly 79% seen once. Sequencing was performed on tumor tissue from Merkel cell carcinoma. Receptors were obtained from a human donor with Merkel cell carcinoma.

This chain connects TRBV9 to TRBJ2-7, with D uncertain. CDR1 and CDR2 from the germline V gene are SGDLS and YYNGEE. V lost 0 bases and J lost 9, with 13 bases in between. The CDR3 runs to 13 residues. CDR3 protein: CASSVDLTGSQYF. The CDR3 DNA follows: TGTGCCAGCAGCGTAGACCTCACTGGGTCGCAGTACTTC.

This chain links TRBV11-2 with TRBJ1-1; D possibly corresponds to TRBD1 (6 bases). This CDR3 comprises 16 residues. The germline gives CDR1 SGHAT, CDR2 FQNNGV. Trimming took off 3 bases at V and 6 bases at J, with 20 bases between the two ends. DNA for the CDR3: TGTGCCAGCAGCTTCCGAACCAACAGGGTTGTCCCTGAAGCTTTCTTT. Its translation: CASSFRTNRVVPEAFF.

This chain joins TRBV4-2 and TRBJ2-2; D possibly uses TRBD1 or TRBD2 (5 bases each). The CDR3 extends over 15 amino acids. CDR1 and CDR2 (germline): LGHNA, YNFKEQ. The V gene lost 1 base and the J gene lost 4 bases, with 10 bases spanning the gap. CDR3 in amino acids: CASSQGDRGTGELFF. CDR3 coding DNA: TGTGCCAGCAGCCAAGGGGACCGGGGCACCGGGGAGCTGTTTTTT.

Judged by abundance, this clone is medium-sized. V usage is TRBV4-1 and J usage is TRBJ2-5; 8 positions match TRBD2. This CDR3 region has 17 residues. The V segment lost 1 base and the J segment 7 bases; nucleotides outside the gene matches: 14. CDR1 and CDR2 (germline): MGHRA, YSYEKL. CDR3 nucleotides: TGCGCCAGCAGCCAAGGTGCACGGGGGGGCCAACCAGGGACCCAGTACTTC. This encodes CASSQGARGGQPGTQYF.

The chain recombines TRBV10-2 with TRBJ1-1; D is uncertain. CDR1 and CDR2 from the germline V gene are WSHSY and SAAADI. V was pared by 2 bases and J by 4 bases, with 8 bases between. This CDR3 has 13 amino acids. This CDR3 reads CASSETVRTEAFF. CDR3 nucleotides: TGCGCCAGCAGTGAGACGGTTCGCACTGAAGCTTTCTTT.

Worth noting for this clone: With a much larger clone just one base away, this may be a read error. V gene TRBV6-1 combines with J gene TRBJ1-6, with D possibly matching TRBD1 (5 bases). CDR1 is MNHNS, CDR2 SASEGT, per germline. The CDR3 runs 14 residues. The CDR3 region is CASSGTQSDSSLHF. In DNA, the CDR3 is TGTGCCAGCAGCGGGACGCAATCCGATTCATCCCTCCACTTT.

This clone was counted only a few times. The V and J genes are TRBV19 and TRBJ1-2, with D possibly TRBD1 on 5 matching bases. This CDR3 has 12 amino acids. The V end lost 5 bases, the J end lost 8 bases, and 12 bases lay between the germline ends. The germline V gene encodes CDR1 LNHDA and CDR2 SQIVND (reference sequence). This chain's CDR3 is CASSSRDGGYTF. CDR3 DNA: TGTGCCAGTAGTTCCAGGGACGGAGGCTACACCTTC.

The V gene is TRBV6-6, the J gene TRBJ1-6; TRBD1 agrees at 7 bases. The CDR3 is 14 residues long. V lost 8 bases, J lost 7 bases, and 8 bases stayed unmatched. The germline CDR1 and CDR2 sequences are MNHNY and SVGAGI (reference sequence). CDR3 sequence (DNA): TGTGCCAGCGAACAGGGGTCCGCCAATTCACCCCTCCACTTT. This codes for CASEQGSANSPLHF.